The rows below give T cell receptor beta chains drawn from one sample of a study of early stage breast cancer tumors. The method was immunoSEQ multiplex PCR; TCRdb's version includes in-frame clones alone and lacks a portion of them. The table lists about 30,000 clones, 72% of them singletons, with around 34% in the top ten. The specimen was blood. These receptor sequences come from a person between 45 and 65 years old with breast cancer. Both conserved end residues are part of each CDR3.

V	length	J	CDR3
TRBV6-5	13	TRBJ1-1	CASSNRGQSEAFF
TRBV7-8	16	TRBJ1-3	CASSILGPPSGNTIYF
TRBV29-1	11	TRBJ1-2	CSVELEGRSTF
TRBV4-2	16	TRBJ1-2	CASSQVPAGTPYGYTF
TRBV7-9	14	TRBJ2-5	CASSAPPGQETQYF
TRBV9	15	TRBJ1-5	CASSEGDNSNQPQHF
TRBV6-5	14	TRBJ1-1	CASSYSRGDTEAFF
TRBV6-5	14	TRBJ2-1	CASRDYSEYNEQFF
TRBV27	14	TRBJ2-5	CASSSRGGTATQYF
TRBV7-2	14	TRBJ1-2	CASSLGVTGLGYTF
TRBV7-8	19	TRBJ2-7	CASSPLAFTRRGRSYEQYF
TRBV14	15	TRBJ1-2	CASSQDLGGVAGYTF
TRBV19	15	TRBJ1-5	CASRRSRGSNQPQHF
TRBV4-1	16	TRBJ2-5	CASSQLAGRPQETQYF
TRBV11-2	12	TRBJ2-7	CASSPPQREQYF
TRBV5-1	17	TRBJ2-7	CASSPYLAGGSSYEQYF
TRBV7-8	14	TRBJ2-7	CASSPSDQGYEQYF
TRBV4-2	16	TRBJ2-1	CASSPSLGRAYNEQFF